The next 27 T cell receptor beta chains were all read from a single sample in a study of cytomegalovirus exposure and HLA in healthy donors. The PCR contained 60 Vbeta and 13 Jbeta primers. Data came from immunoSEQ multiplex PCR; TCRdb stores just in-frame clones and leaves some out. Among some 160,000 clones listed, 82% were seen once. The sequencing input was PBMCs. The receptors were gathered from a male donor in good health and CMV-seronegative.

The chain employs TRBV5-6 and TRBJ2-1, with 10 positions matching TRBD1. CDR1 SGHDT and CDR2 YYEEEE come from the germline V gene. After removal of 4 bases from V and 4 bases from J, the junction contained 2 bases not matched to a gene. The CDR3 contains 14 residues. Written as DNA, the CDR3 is TGTGCCAGCAGCCCGGACAGGGGGTACAATGAGCAGTTCTTC. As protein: CASSPDRGYNEQFF.

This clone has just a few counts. CDR3 nucleotide sequence: TGTGCCAGCAGCGTAGAACCCGGGGCTAGCGGGAGGGGCAATGAGCAGTTCTTC. Amino acids: CASSVEPGASGRGNEQFF. The chain combines TRBV9 with TRBJ2-1; 12 bases align to TRBD2. Germline V CDR1 and CDR2: SGDLS, YYNGEE. The ends lost 0 bases at V and 6 bases at J; junction bases unmatched: 10. This CDR3 is 18 amino acids long. Full variable domain (rest looked up from reference TRBV9 and TRBJ2-1): DSGVTQTPKHLITATGQRVTLRCSPRSGDLSVYWYQQSLDQGLQFLIQYYNGEERAKGNILERFSAQQFPDLHSELNLSSLELGDSALYFCASSVEPGASGRGNEQFFGPGTRLTVL.

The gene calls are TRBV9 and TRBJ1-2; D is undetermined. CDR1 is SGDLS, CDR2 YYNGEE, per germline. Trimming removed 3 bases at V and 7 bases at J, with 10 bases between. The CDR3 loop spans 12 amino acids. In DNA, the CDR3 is TGTGCCAGCAGCGGCCCCCTAGGTGGCTACACCTTC. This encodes CASSGPLGGYTF.

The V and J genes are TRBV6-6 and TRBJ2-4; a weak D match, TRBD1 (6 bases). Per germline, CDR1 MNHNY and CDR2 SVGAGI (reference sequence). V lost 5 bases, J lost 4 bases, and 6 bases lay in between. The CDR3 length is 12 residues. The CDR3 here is CASSTGKNIQYF. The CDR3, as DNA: TGTGCCAGCAGTACAGGGAAAAACATTCAGTACTTC.

For the CDR3, the DNA is TGTGCCAGCAGCCCCCCTAGGTCCTACGAGCAGTACTTC. It translates to CASSPPRSYEQYF. The chain links TRBV13 to TRBJ2-7; D ambiguous. Germline V gives CDR1 PRHDT, CDR2 FYEKMQ (reference sequence). V lost 5 bases, J lost 1 base, and 9 bases lay in between. The CDR3 totals 13 residues.

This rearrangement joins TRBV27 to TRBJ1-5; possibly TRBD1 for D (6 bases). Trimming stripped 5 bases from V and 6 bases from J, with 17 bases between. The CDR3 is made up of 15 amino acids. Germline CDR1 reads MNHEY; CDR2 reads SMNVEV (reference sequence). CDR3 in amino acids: CASSSSGHRGQPQHF. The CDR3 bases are TGTGCCAGCAGTAGTTCGGGACACCGCGGTCAGCCCCAGCATTTT.

The CDR3, as DNA: TGTGCCAGCTCACCTTTACAGGGTCGGAACACTGAAGCTTTCTTT. This encodes CASSPLQGRNTEAFF. The rearrangement links TRBV18 to TRBJ1-1, with TRBD1 as a possible D gene (6 bases). Between the trimmed V and J ends, which lost 3 bases and 1 base, there was a span of 12 bases. Germline V CDR1 and CDR2: KGHSH, LQKENI. This CDR3 contains 15 residues.

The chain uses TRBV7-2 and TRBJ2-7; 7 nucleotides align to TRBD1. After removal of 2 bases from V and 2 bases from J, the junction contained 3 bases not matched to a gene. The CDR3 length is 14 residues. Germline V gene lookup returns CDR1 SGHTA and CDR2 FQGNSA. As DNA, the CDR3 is TGTGCCAGCAGCTTATACAGGGGCCCCTACGAGCAGTACTTC. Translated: CASSLYRGPYEQYF.

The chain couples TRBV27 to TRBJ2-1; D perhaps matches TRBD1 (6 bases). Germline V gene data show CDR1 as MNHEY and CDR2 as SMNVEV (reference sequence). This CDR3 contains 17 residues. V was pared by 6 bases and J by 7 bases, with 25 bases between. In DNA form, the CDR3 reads TGTGCCAGCAGCCCCTTCCTCCCGGGACAAGGCGTGAATGAGCAGTTCTTC. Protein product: CASSPFLPGQGVNEQFF.

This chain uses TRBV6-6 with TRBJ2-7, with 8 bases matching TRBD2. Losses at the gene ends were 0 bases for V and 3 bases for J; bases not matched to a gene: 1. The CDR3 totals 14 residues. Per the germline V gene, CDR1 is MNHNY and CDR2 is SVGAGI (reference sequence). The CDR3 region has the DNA TGTGCCAGCAGTTACTCAGCGGGAGTCTACGAGCAGTACTTC. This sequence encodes CASSYSAGVYEQYF.

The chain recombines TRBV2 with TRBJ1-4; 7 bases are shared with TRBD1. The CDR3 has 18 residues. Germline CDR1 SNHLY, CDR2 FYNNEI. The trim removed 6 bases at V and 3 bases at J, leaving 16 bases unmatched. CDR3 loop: CASRLLPGTELANEKLFF. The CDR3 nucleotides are TGTGCCAGCAGGCTGCTCCCCGGGACAGAGTTAGCTAATGAAAAACTGTTTTTT.

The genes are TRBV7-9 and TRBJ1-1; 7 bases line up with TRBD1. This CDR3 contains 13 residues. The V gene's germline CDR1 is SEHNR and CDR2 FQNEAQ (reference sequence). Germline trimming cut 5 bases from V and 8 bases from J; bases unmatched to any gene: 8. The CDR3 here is CASSLEGASEAFF. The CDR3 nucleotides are TGTGCCAGCAGCCTCGAGGGGGCCAGCGAAGCTTTCTTT.

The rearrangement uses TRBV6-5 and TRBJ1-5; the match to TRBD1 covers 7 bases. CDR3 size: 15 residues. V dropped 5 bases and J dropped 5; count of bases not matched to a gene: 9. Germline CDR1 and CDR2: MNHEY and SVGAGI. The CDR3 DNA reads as TGTGCCAGCAGTCGAACAGGGGTCGGAGATCAGCCCCAGCATTTT. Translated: CASSRTGVGDQPQHF.

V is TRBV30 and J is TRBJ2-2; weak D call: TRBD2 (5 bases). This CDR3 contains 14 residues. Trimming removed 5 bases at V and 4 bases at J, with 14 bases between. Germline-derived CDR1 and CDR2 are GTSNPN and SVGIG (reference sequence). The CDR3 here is CAWSLGAVTGELFF. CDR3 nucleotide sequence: TGTGCCTGGTCCCTAGGAGCGGTCACCGGGGAGCTGTTTTTT.

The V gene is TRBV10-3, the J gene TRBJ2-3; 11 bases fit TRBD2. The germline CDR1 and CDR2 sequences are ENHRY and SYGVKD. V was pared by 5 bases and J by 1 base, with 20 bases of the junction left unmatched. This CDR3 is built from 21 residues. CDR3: CAISHLGLAGGGRRRTDTQYF. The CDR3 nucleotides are TGTGCCATCAGTCACCTCGGGCTAGCGGGGGGTGGGAGGCGTCGCACAGATACGCAGTATTTT.

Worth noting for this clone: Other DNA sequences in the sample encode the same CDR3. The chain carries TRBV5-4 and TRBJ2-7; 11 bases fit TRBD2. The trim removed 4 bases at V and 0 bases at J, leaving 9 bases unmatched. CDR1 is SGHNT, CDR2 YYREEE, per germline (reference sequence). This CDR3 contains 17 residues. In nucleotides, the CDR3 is TGTGCCAGCAGCCTCGGACTAGCGGGTCAAAGCTCCTACGAGCAGTACTTC. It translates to CASSLGLAGQSSYEQYF.

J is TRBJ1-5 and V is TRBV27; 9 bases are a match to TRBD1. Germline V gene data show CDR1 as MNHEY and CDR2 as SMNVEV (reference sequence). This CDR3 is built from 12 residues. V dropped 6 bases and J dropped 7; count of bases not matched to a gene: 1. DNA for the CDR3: TGTGCCAGCAGGGGACAGGGCCAGCCCCAGCATTTT. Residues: CASRGQGQPQHF.

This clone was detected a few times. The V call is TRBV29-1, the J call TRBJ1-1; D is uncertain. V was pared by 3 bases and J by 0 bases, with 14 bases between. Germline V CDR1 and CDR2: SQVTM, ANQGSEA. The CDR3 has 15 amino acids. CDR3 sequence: CSVDTDPVMNTEAFF. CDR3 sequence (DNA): TGCAGCGTTGACACAGATCCGGTTATGAACACTGAAGCTTTCTTT.

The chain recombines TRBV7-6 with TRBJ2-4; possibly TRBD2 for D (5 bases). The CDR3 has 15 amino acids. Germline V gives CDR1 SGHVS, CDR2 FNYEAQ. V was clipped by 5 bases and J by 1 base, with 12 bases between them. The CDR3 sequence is CASSEGPGAKNIQYF. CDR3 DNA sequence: TGTGCCAGCAGCGAGGGTCCGGGGGCCAAAAACATTCAGTACTTC.

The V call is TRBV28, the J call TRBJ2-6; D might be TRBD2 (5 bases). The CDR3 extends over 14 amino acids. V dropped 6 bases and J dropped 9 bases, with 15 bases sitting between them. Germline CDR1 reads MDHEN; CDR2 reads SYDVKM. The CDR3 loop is CASSPLGRGNVLTF. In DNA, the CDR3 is TGTGCCAGCAGCCCGCTAGGACGGGGCAACGTCCTGACTTTC.

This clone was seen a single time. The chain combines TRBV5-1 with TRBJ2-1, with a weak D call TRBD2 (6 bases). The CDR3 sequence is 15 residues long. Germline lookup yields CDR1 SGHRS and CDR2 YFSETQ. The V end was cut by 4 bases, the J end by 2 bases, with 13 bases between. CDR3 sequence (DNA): TGCGCCAGCAGCCTGGACTGGGGGGCCTACAATGAGCAGTTCTTC. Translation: CASSLDWGAYNEQFF.

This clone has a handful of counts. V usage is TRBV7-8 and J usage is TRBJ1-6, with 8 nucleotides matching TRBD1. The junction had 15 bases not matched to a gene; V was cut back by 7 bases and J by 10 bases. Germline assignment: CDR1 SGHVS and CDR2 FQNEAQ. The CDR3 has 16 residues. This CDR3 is CASTESWTGSRSPLHF. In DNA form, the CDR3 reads TGTGCCAGCACCGAATCCTGGACAGGGAGTCGCTCACCCCTCCACTTT.

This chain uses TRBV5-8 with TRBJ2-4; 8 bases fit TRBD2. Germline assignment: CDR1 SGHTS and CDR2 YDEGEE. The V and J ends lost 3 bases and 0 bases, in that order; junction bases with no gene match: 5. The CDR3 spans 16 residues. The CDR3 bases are TGTGCCAGCAGCTCGACTAGCGCGCTAGCCAAAAACATTCAGTACTTC. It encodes CASSSTSALAKNIQYF.

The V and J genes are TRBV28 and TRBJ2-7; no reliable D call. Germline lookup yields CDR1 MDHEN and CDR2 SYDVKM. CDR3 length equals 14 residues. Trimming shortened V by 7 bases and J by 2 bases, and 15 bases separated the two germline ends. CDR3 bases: TGTGCCAGCAAATCCCTTATTGTAACCTACGAGCAGTACTTC. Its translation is CASKSLIVTYEQYF.

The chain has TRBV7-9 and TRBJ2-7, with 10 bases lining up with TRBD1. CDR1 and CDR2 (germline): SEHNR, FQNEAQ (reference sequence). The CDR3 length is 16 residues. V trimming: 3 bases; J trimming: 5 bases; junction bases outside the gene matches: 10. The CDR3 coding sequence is TGTGCCAGCAGCTTCCAACCGGGACAGGGGTCCCACGAGCAGTACTTC. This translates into CASSFQPGQGSHEQYF.

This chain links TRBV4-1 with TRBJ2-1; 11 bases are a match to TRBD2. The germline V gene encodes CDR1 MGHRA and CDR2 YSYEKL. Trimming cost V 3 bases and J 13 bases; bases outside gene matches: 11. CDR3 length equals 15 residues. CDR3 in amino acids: CASSHEPGLAGVQFF. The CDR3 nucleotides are TGCGCCAGCAGCCATGAACCCGGACTAGCGGGCGTCCAGTTCTTC.

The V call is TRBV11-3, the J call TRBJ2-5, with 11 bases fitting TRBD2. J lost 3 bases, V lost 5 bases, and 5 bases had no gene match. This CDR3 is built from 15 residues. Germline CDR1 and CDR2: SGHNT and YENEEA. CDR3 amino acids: CASSQGLAVKETQYF. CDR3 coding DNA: TGTGCCAGCAGCCAGGGACTAGCGGTAAAAGAGACCCAGTACTTC.